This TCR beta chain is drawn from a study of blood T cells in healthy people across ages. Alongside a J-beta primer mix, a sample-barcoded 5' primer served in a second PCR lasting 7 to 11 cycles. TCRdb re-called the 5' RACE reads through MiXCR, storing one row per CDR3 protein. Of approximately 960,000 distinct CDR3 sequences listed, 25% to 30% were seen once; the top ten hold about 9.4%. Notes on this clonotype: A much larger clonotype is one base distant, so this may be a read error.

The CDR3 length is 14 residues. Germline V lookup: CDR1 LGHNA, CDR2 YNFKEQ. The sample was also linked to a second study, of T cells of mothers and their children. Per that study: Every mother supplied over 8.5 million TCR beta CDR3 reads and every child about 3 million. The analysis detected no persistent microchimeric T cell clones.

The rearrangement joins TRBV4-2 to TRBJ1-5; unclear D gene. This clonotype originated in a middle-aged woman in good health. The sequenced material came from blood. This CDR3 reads CASSQDNSNQSQHF. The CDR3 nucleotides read TGTGCCAGCAGCCAAGATAATAGCAATCAGTCCCAGCATTTT.